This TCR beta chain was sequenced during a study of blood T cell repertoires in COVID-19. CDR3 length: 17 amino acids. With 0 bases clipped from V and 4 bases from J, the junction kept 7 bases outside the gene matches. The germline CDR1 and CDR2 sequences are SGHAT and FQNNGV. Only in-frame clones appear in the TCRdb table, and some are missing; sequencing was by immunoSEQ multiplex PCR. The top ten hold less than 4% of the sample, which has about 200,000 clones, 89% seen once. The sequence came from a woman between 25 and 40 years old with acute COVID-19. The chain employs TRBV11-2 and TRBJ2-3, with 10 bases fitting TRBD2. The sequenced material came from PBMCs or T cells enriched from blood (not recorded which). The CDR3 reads CASSLDPTSGAADTQYF. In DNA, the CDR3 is TGTGCCAGCAGCTTAGATCCCACTAGCGGGGCCGCAGATACGCAGTATTTT.